Listed here are 17 T cell receptor beta chains from one sample, sequenced in a study of response to subunit inactivated influenza vaccine. TCRdb re-called the RT-PCR reads through MiXCR, storing one row per CDR3 protein. The profile covers about 190,000 distinct CDR3 sequences, with approximately 15% appearing a single time and approximately 30% taken by the ten largest. The sample was CD8+ T cells sorted from PBMCs, taken roughly 5 days after vaccination. Receptor source: a man aged 50-60 years who received an inactivated influenza vaccine.

The genes are TRBV6-2 or TRBV6-3 and TRBJ2-2, with TRBD1 identical over 10 bases. Trimming removed 0 bases from V and 4 bases from J; junction bases left unmatched: 14. Germline V gene sequence: CDR1 MNHEY, CDR2 SVGEGT. There are 20 residues in the CDR3. CDR3: CASSYSISGDRGDLTGELFF. CDR3 DNA sequence: TGTGCCAGCAGTTACTCGATATCTGGGGACAGGGGCGACCTCACCGGGGAGCTGTTTTTT.

V gene TRBV29-1 combines with J gene TRBJ2-7, with 7 nucleotides matching TRBD1. The CDR3 spans 12 residues. The trim removed 7 bases at V and 6 bases at J, leaving 9 bases unmatched. CDR1 is SQVTM, CDR2 ANQGSEA, per germline. In nucleotides, the CDR3 is TGCAGCGCCAAGACAGGGAGCCCCGAGCAGTACTTC. This encodes CSAKTGSPEQYF.

This clonotype was seen only once. A much larger clone differs by one base, so this may be a read error. The CDR3: CASSQSATLRVTDTQYF. As DNA, the CDR3 is TGTGCCAGCAGCCAGTCCGCGACCTTAAGGGTGACAGATACGCAGTATTTT. The chain is built from TRBV4-2 and TRBJ2-3; D is ambiguous. Germline CDR1 reads LGHNA; CDR2 reads YNFKEQ. Trimming shortened V by 3 bases and J by 3 bases, and 19 bases separated the two germline ends. This CDR3 comprises 17 residues.

This clonotype was observed a handful of times. The genes are TRBV7-9 and TRBJ2-7; TRBD2 matches 10 bases. This CDR3 comprises 15 residues. The germline CDR1 and CDR2 sequences are SEHNR and FQNEAQ (reference sequence). J lost 0 bases, V lost 4 bases, and 3 bases had no gene match. CDR3 in amino acids: CASSSTSGVSYEQYF. The CDR3 DNA reads TGTGCCAGCAGCTCAACTAGCGGGGTCTCCTACGAGCAGTACTTC.

This clonotype has more than one count but fewer than ten. The V call is TRBV9, the J call TRBJ1-2, with a weak D call TRBD1 (5 bases). This CDR3 spans 13 amino acids. Germline CDR1 SGDLS, CDR2 YYNGEE. V was pared by 3 bases and J by 4 bases, with 10 bases between. Written as DNA, the CDR3 is TGTGCCAGCAGCGCGGGACGGATCTATGGCTACACCTTC. Its protein is CASSAGRIYGYTF.

The chain links TRBV12-3 or TRBV12-4 to TRBJ2-1; D remains unclear. With 5 bases removed from V and 0 bases from J, the gap between germline ends came to 14 bases. CDR3 length: 16 residues. DNA of the CDR3: TGTGCCAGCAGTCCCTCCTCTATAAGCTCCTACAATGAGCAGTTCTTC. Protein sequence: CASSPSSISSYNEQFF.

In its sample, this clonotype was seen many times. The gene calls are TRBV21-1 and TRBJ2-1; the table assigns TRBD1, which was not confirmed against the DNA. TRBV21-1 is a pseudogene locus. There are 18 residues in the CDR3. This chain's CDR3 is CASSRPQGGYRYYNEQFF. The CDR3 nucleotides read TGTGCCAGCAGCAGACCCCAAGGGGGATATAGATACTACAATGAGCAGTTCTTC.

The chain employs TRBV30 and TRBJ2-7; D is perhaps TRBD1 (6 bases). CDR3 length equals 12 residues. Germline V gives CDR1 GTSNPN, CDR2 SVGIG (reference sequence). Trimming shortened V by 8 bases and J by 2 bases, and 13 bases separated the two germline ends. The DNA of the CDR3 is TGTGCCCTGCGACAGGAGACCTACGAGCAGTACTTC. Encoded protein: CALRQETYEQYF.

This clonotype occurred many times. The chain combines TRBV7-8 with TRBJ2-5; D is perhaps TRBD2 (6 bases). CDR1 and CDR2 from the germline V gene are SGHVS and FQNEAQ. This CDR3 has 15 residues. The V and J ends lost 2 bases and 5 bases respectively, with 15 bases between them. The CDR3 nucleotides read TGTGCCAGCAGCTTAAGATCGAGGAGGGAGGAGACCCAGTACTTC. It translates to CASSLRSRREETQYF.

This clonotype appeared many times. The chain carries TRBV12-3 or TRBV12-4 and TRBJ2-1; D may be TRBD2 (5 bases). The CDR3 runs to 15 residues. V was cut by 6 bases and J by 0 bases, with 12 bases left in between. The CDR3 sequence: CASREDMSSYNEQFF. In nucleotides, the CDR3 is TGTGCCAGCAGGGAGGATATGAGCTCCTACAATGAGCAGTTCTTC.

This chain links TRBV6-1 with TRBJ2-5; D is ambiguous. This CDR3 is built from 16 residues. CDR1 is MNHNS and CDR2 is SASEGT in the germline V gene. Trimming pared 2 bases from V and 5 bases from J, leaving 18 bases between. CDR3: CASSELVGPPGETQYF. The CDR3 DNA reads as TGTGCCAGCAGTGAATTGGTTGGCCCCCCCGGGGAGACCCAGTACTTC.

The V and J genes are TRBV20-1 and TRBJ1-1; D unresolved. The CDR3 is made up of 14 amino acids. Germline V gene data show CDR1 as DFQATT and CDR2 as SNEGSKA (reference sequence). V lost 6 bases to trimming and J lost 1 base, with 15 bases between them. CDR3 DNA: TGCAGTGCCACGCCCTGGGGTAAGAACACTGAAGCTTTCTTT. Its protein product is CSATPWGKNTEAFF.

This clonotype has at least ten counts. The chain uses TRBV20-1 and TRBJ1-6; the D gene is possibly TRBD1 (6 bases). V lost 4 bases and J lost 7, with 20 bases in between. The CDR3 loop spans 16 amino acids. Per germline, CDR1 DFQATT and CDR2 SNEGSKA (reference sequence). This CDR3 reads CSATSAGEVRNSPLHF. The CDR3, as DNA: TGCAGTGCTACCTCGGCAGGGGAGGTCAGGAATTCACCCCTCCACTTT.

This clonotype was observed a few times. The chain links TRBV5-1 to TRBJ1-1, with TRBD1 matching over 7 bases. In germline, CDR1 is SGHRS, CDR2 YFSETQ. The length of the CDR3 is 14 residues. J gave up 1 base and V 4 bases, and 4 bases lay outside the gene matches. The CDR3 loop is CASSAGQSNTEAFF. Written as DNA, the CDR3 is TGCGCCAGCAGCGCGGGACAGTCGAACACTGAAGCTTTCTTT.

This clonotype occurred many times. The genes are TRBV4-2 and TRBJ1-2; TRBD1 matches at 8 bases. The junction had 4 bases not matched to a gene; V was cut back by 0 bases and J by 1 base. The CDR3 extends over 16 amino acids. CDR1 LGHNA and CDR2 YNFKEQ come from the germline V gene. The CDR3 nucleotides read TGTGCCAGCAGCCAAGAGGACAGGGCCGGTAACTATGGCTACACCTTC. This sequence encodes CASSQEDRAGNYGYTF.

The V call is TRBV4-3, the J call TRBJ2-1; 11 bases are a match to TRBD2. Germline loops: CDR1 LGHNA, CDR2 YSLEER. The CDR3 is 18 residues long. With 0 bases clipped from V and 1 base from J, the junction kept 5 bases outside the gene matches. The CDR3 spells CASSQDLTSGSSYNEQFF. Here the CDR3 DNA reads TGCGCCAGCAGCCAAGATCTCACTAGCGGGAGTTCCTACAATGAGCAGTTCTTC.

A remark on this clonotype: At one of its ends the junction is not consistent with the germline gene, which may arise from a read error. The CDR3 region is CASSGGGDLSYGDTF. CDR3 coding DNA: TGTGCCAGCAGCGGAGGGGGGGACCTCTCCTATGGCGACACCTTC. The rearrangement links TRBV9 to TRBJ1-2, with TRBD1 as a possible D gene (6 bases). Germline CDR1 and CDR2: SGDLS and YYNGEE. This CDR3 contains 15 residues.